The 26 T cell receptor beta chains given below trace back to one sample, sequenced in a study of T cell responses to AZD1222 COVID-19 vaccine. TCRdb's table, derived via immunoSEQ multiplex PCR, lists solely in-frame clones and lacks some. This repertoire shows about 120,000 clones, roughly 93% found once; its top ten account for around 1.5%. The sequenced sample was peripheral blood, obtained 28 days after the second AZD1222 dose. Source of these receptors: an adult who received the AZD1222 COVID-19 vaccine.

V usage is TRBV7-9 and J usage is TRBJ2-7; D unresolved. The V gene's germline CDR1 is SEHNR and CDR2 FQNEAQ (reference sequence). Trimming removed 1 base from V and 2 bases from J, with 12 bases in between. This CDR3 comprises 15 residues. DNA of the CDR3: TGTGCCAGCAGCTTAGAAGAGCACAAAGCCTACGAGCAGTACTTC. This translates into CASSLEEHKAYEQYF.

This chain uses TRBV25-1 with TRBJ1-2, with D maybe TRBD1 (6 bases). The V and J ends lost 6 bases and 6 bases respectively, with 20 bases between them. Germline lookup yields CDR1 MGHDK and CDR2 SYGVNS. There are 15 residues in the CDR3. The CDR3 loop reads CASSPYSRGGDGYTF. The CDR3 nucleotides read TGTGCCAGCAGCCCTTACTCCCGAGGGGGTGATGGCTACACCTTC.

This rearrangement joins TRBV6-1 to TRBJ2-7, with 8 bases identical to TRBD2. This CDR3 region has 17 residues. Germline V lookup: CDR1 MNHNS, CDR2 SASEGT. V dropped 2 bases and J dropped 10; count of bases not matched to a gene: 19. CDR3 sequence: CASSESRGGSGEYAQYF. As DNA, the CDR3 is TGTGCCAGCAGTGAATCCCGCGGGGGTAGCGGGGAATACGCCCAGTACTTC.

V usage is TRBV27 and J usage is TRBJ2-1; D call uncertain. The CDR3 covers 14 residues. V was trimmed by 2 bases and J by 8 bases, leaving 13 bases between them. Germline V CDR1 and CDR2: MNHEY, SMNVEV (reference sequence). DNA of the CDR3: TGTGCCAGCAGTTTAATTGTTAAGGCCCATGAGCAGTTCTTC. Protein: CASSLIVKAHEQFF.

The V gene is TRBV7-3, the J gene TRBJ1-2; 7 positions match TRBD1. The CDR3 is 13 residues long. J gave up 8 bases and V 4 bases, and 7 bases lay outside the gene matches. Germline-derived CDR1 and CDR2 are SGHTA and FQGTGA. The CDR3 loop reads CASSSAGGRGYTF. The CDR3 DNA reads as TGTGCCAGCAGCTCCGCAGGGGGACGGGGCTACACCTTC. Using reference TRBV7-3 and TRBJ1-2 for the parts outside the CDR3, the full variable domain is GAGVSQTPSNKVTEKGKYVELRCDPISGHTALYWYRQSLGQGPEFLIYFQGTGAADDSGLPNDRFFAVRPEGSVSTLKIQRTERGDSAVYLCASSSAGGRGYTFGSGTRLTVV.

The chain joins TRBV7-6 to TRBJ1-1; TRBD1 might be the D (6 bases). CDR1 and CDR2 (germline): SGHVS, FNYEAQ. The CDR3 length is 15 residues. V lost 5 bases, J lost 5 bases, and 18 bases lay in between. Here the CDR3 DNA reads TGTGCCAGCAGCCTTAGGAGCAGGGGTGGGACTGAAGCTTTCTTT. Translation gives CASSLRSRGGTEAFF.

The genes are TRBV28 and TRBJ2-3; no firm D call. V lost 4 bases and J 3 bases, leaving 8 bases between the germline ends. Germline assignment: CDR1 MDHEN and CDR2 SYDVKM. CDR3 length: 13 amino acids. CDR3 sequence: CASSSGGTDTQYF. CDR3 in DNA: TGTGCCAGCAGTTCAGGCGGTACAGATACGCAGTATTTT.

The CDR3 nucleotides are TGCGCCAGCAGCTTGGGACAGGACCCTAACTATGGCTACACCTTC. Protein product: CASSLGQDPNYGYTF. The chain recombines TRBV5-1 with TRBJ1-2; D perhaps matches TRBD1 (6 bases). CDR1 and CDR2 from the germline V gene are SGHRS and YFSETQ. The CDR3 runs to 15 residues. Trimming stripped 0 bases from V and 0 bases from J, with 9 bases between.

This rearrangement joins TRBV11-2 to TRBJ2-5; D uncertain. CDR3 size: 12 residues. The V and J ends lost 5 bases and 1 base respectively, with 5 bases between them. From germline, CDR1 is SGHAT and CDR2 FQNNGV. CDR3 amino acids: CASSPPQETQYF. The CDR3 coding sequence is TGTGCCAGCAGCCCCCCCCAAGAGACCCAGTACTTC.

This clone was observed once. The chain joins TRBV7-9 to TRBJ2-3, with a tentative D call TRBD1 (6 bases). V was clipped by 0 bases and J by 3 bases, with 13 bases between them. CDR3 length: 16 amino acids. Germline V gives CDR1 SEHNR, CDR2 FQNEAQ (reference sequence). The DNA for the CDR3 is TGTGCCAGCAGCTTAGCTAGCACAGGGTCAACAGATACGCAGTATTTT. It is translated as CASSLASTGSTDTQYF.

The genes are TRBV5-1 and TRBJ1-4; possibly TRBD1 for D (5 bases). The germline gives CDR1 SGHRS, CDR2 YFSETQ. The V gene lost 9 bases and the J gene lost 8 bases, with 17 bases spanning the gap. This CDR3 comprises 13 residues. The CDR3 loop is CATRVGINEKLFF. The DNA for the CDR3 is TGCGCCACCAGGGTAGGAATCAACGAAAAACTGTTTTTT.

The rearrangement uses TRBV6-1 and TRBJ2-7; 12 nucleotides line up with TRBD2. With V trimmed by 1 base and J by 4 bases, 2 bases remained unmatched. The CDR3 contains 15 residues. Germline-derived CDR1 and CDR2 are MNHNS and SASEGT. The DNA for the CDR3 is TGTGCCAGCAGTGAAGAGACTAGCGGGAGTTACGAGCAGTACTTC. Encoded protein: CASSEETSGSYEQYF.

This clone showed up just once. This chain uses TRBV4-1 with TRBJ2-7; a possible D gene is TRBD2 (6 bases). V was shortened by 2 bases and J by 8 bases, with 13 bases between the two germline ends. CDR1 MGHRA and CDR2 YSYEKL come from the germline V gene. The CDR3 loop spans 13 amino acids. The CDR3 region has the DNA TGCGCCAGCAGCCAAACAATTCGCGGGAAGCAGTACTTC. Translation: CASSQTIRGKQYF.

The chain employs TRBV10-3 and TRBJ2-4, with 13 bases matching TRBD2. Germline V CDR1 and CDR2: ENHRY, SYGVKD. The CDR3 has 15 residues. V lost 6 bases and J lost 6; bases outside the gene matches: 5. DNA of the CDR3: TGTGCCATCAGCCCTGGACTAGCGGGAGCAAACATTCAGTACTTC. Residues: CAISPGLAGANIQYF.

The CDR3 protein is CASSTRQDGDPLANTGELFF. The CDR3 region has the DNA TGTGCCAGCAGCACCCGACAGGACGGAGACCCCCTGGCGAACACCGGGGAGCTGTTTTTT. This chain connects TRBV27 to TRBJ2-2; TRBD1 is a possible D gene (6 bases). V dropped 6 bases and J dropped 0 bases, with 26 bases sitting between them. CDR1 is MNHEY, CDR2 SMNVEV, per germline (reference sequence). The length of the CDR3 is 20 residues.

This clone has just one count. The chain combines TRBV6-1 with TRBJ2-1, with 10 bases that match TRBD1. V lost 10 bases to trimming and J lost 4 bases; unmatched junction nucleotides: 7. CDR3 length: 14 amino acids. Germline lookup yields CDR1 MNHNS and CDR2 SASEGT. CDR3 bases: TGTGCCACGGGGGGACAGGGGAGGTACAATGAGCAGTTCTTC. It encodes CATGGQGRYNEQFF.

This rearrangement joins TRBV2 to TRBJ2-3; 11 positions agree with TRBD2. CDR1 and CDR2 from the germline V gene are SNHLY and FYNNEI. After removal of 7 bases from V and 3 bases from J, the junction contained 6 bases not matched to a gene. CDR3 length: 15 amino acids. CDR3 nucleotide sequence: TGTGCCAGCACCTCGACTAGCGGGGAGACAGATACGCAGTATTTT. This sequence encodes CASTSTSGETDTQYF.

The chain is built from TRBV2 and TRBJ1-1; D is uncertain. CDR3 length: 13 residues. The germline gives CDR1 SNHLY, CDR2 FYNNEI. The V end lost 10 bases, the J end lost 3 bases, and 15 bases lay between the germline ends. DNA of the CDR3: TGTGCCAACGGAGGGCTGTATGACACTGAAGCTTTCTTT. Translation gives CANGGLYDTEAFF.

For the CDR3, the DNA is TGTGCCAGCAGTTACTCGACGTCGGAGGGCTATGGCTACACCTTC. Translating gives CASSYSTSEGYGYTF. The chain uses TRBV6-2 or TRBV6-3 and TRBJ1-2; D call uncertain. Trimming removed 0 bases at V and 4 bases at J, with 12 bases between. This CDR3 has 15 amino acids. Germline CDR1 MNHEY, CDR2 SVGEGT.

The chain recombines TRBV6-1 with TRBJ2-6; the D is unclear. The germline V and J ends were trimmed by 5 bases and 3 bases, with 11 bases remaining between them. CDR1 and CDR2 from the germline V gene are MNHNS and SASEGT. This CDR3 is 15 amino acids long. DNA for the CDR3: TGTGCCAGCAGTTCCCTTACCCGTGGGGCCAACGTCCTGACTTTC. It specifies CASSSLTRGANVLTF.

The J gene is TRBJ1-3, the V gene TRBV6-5; TRBD1 is a possible D gene (6 bases). CDR1 MNHEY and CDR2 SVGAGI come from the germline V gene. Trimming took off 2 bases at V and 7 bases at J, with 15 bases between the two ends. The CDR3 consists of 15 residues. CDR3: CASSYPRGAGNTIYF. The DNA for the CDR3 is TGTGCCAGCAGTTACCCACGGGGGGCCGGGAACACCATATATTTT.

The rearrangement joins TRBV9 to TRBJ2-1; no clear D. CDR3 size: 13 residues. Deletions cut 2 bases from V and 8 bases from J, with 11 bases between. From germline, CDR1 is SGDLS and CDR2 YYNGEE. As DNA, the CDR3 is TGTGCCAGCAGCGTCCCAGAGAGGCATGAGCAGTTCTTC. Translating gives CASSVPERHEQFF. The full variable domain, its missing parts supplied by reference TRBV9 and TRBJ2-1, is DSGVTQTPKHLITATGQRVTLRCSPRSGDLSVYWYQQSLDQGLQFLIQYYNGEERAKGNILERFSAQQFPDLHSELNLSSLELGDSALYFCASSVPERHEQFFGPGTRLTVL.

The chain combines TRBV10-3 with TRBJ2-4; D perhaps matches TRBD2 (6 bases). This CDR3 has 11 amino acids. Trimming removed 8 bases at V and 7 bases at J, with 9 bases between. Germline V gives CDR1 ENHRY, CDR2 SYGVKD. The CDR3, as DNA: TGTGCCATCGGTGGGGGGAACATTCAGTACTTC. Its protein is CAIGGGNIQYF.

The rearrangement uses TRBV30 and TRBJ2-7; 10 nucleotides align to TRBD2. Germline V lookup: CDR1 GTSNPN, CDR2 SVGIG (reference sequence). CDR3 length: 16 amino acids. Trimming at V came to 0 bases and at J to 4 bases, leaving 9 bases not matched to a gene. The DNA for the CDR3 is TGTGCCTGGAGTGTTAGGGGGAGCGGGAGGGGTTACGAGCAGTACTTC. Residues: CAWSVRGSGRGYEQYF.

This chain joins TRBV10-2 and TRBJ2-7, with D perhaps TRBD1 or TRBD2 (7 bases each). CDR1 is WSHSY, CDR2 SAAADI, per germline. Between the trimmed V and J ends, which lost 2 bases and 4 bases, there was a span of 21 bases. This CDR3 spans 17 amino acids. CDR3 loop: CASSEAPGWEGAYEQYF. The CDR3 region has the DNA TGCGCCAGCAGTGAGGCCCCGGGCTGGGAGGGGGCTTACGAGCAGTACTTC.

This rearrangement joins TRBV2 to TRBJ1-1; D gene uncertain. CDR1 and CDR2 from the germline V gene are SNHLY and FYNNEI. The CDR3 is 15 residues long. V was pared by 5 bases and J by 2 bases, with 15 bases between. CDR3: CASSKVWASNTEAFF. The DNA for the CDR3 is TGTGCCAGCAGTAAGGTATGGGCATCAAACACTGAAGCTTTCTTT.